This T cell receptor (beta chain) was captured by sequencing in a study of T cell repertoires in cytomegalovirus infection. Turning to the study itself: Alongside well-studied HLA-B-restricted CMV epitopes, recently identified HLA-C-restricted CMV epitopes were also used. Indications of both CMV infection and matching HLA type were provided by public TCR beta signatures. General observations from the study: Clonotypes of TCR beta that were HLA-C-restricted and CMV-specific dominated the ex vivo response.

This clonotype was recorded a few times. The antigen remains undetermined. Unmatched junction bases numbered 5, after V lost 6 bases and J lost 2 bases. The CDR3 is 14 residues long. Using its own MiXCR run on the reads, TCRdb lists one record per CDR3 protein. The sample records 650,000 to 900,000 distinct CDR3 sequences, 25% to 30% being singletons. This clonotype was sampled from a human donor in good health (CMV status not recorded). Some clones in this sample may be carry-over from other donors' samples. J is TRBJ2-3 and V is TRBV12-3 or TRBV12-4; 7 bases agree with TRBD2. The material was cultured CD8+ T cells from PBMCs, obtained from culture after CMV antigen stimulation. The CDR3 loop reads CASSDGGITDTQYF. CDR3 DNA: TGTGCCAGCAGCGACGGGGGGATCACAGATACGCAGTATTTT.